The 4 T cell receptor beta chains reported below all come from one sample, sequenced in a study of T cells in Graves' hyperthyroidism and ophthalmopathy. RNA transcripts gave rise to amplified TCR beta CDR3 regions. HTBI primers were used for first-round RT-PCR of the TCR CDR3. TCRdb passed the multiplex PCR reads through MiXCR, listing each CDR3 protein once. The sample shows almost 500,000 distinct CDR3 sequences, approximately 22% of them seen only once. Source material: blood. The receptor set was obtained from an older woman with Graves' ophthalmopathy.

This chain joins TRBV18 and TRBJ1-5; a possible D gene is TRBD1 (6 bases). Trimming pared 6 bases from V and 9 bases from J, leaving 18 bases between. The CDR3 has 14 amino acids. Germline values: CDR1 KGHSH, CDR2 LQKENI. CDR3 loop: CASSYGQSVPPQHF. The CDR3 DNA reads TGTGCCAGCTCTTACGGACAGTCAGTTCCGCCCCAGCATTTT. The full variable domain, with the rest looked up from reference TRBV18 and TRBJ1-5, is NAGVMQNPRHLVRRRGQEARLRCSPMKGHSHVYWYRQLPEEGLKFMVYLQKENIIDESGMPKERFSAEFPKEGPSILRIQQVVRGDSAAYFCASSYGQSVPPQHFGDGTRLSIL.

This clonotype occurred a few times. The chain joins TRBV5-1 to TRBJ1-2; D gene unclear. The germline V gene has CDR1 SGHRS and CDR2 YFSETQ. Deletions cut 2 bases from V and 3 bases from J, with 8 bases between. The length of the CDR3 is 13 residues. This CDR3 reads CASSFVADYGYTF. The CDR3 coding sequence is TGCGCCAGCAGCTTTGTAGCGGACTATGGCTACACCTTC. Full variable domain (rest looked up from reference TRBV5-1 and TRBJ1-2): KAGVTQTPRYLIKTRGQQVTLSCSPISGHRSVSWYQQTPGQGLQFLFEYFSETQRNKGNFPGRFSGRQFSNSRSEMNVSTLELGDSALYLCASSFVADYGYTFGSGTRLTVV.

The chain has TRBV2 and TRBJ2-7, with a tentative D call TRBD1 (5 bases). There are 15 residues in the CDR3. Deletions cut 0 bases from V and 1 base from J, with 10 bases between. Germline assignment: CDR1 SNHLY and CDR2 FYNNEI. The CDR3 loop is CASSEASRGSYEQYF. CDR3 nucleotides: TGTGCCAGCAGTGAAGCTTCTAGGGGATCCTACGAGCAGTACTTC.

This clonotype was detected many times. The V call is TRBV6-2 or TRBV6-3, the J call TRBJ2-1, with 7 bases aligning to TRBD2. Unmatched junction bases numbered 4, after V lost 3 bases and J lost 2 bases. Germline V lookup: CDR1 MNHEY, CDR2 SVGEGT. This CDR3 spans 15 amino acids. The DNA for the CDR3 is TGTGCCAGCAGTTATGGCGGGAGACCCTACAATGAGCAGTTCTTC. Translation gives CASSYGGRPYNEQFF.